This TCR beta chain was captured in a study of PD-L1 blockade in urothelial cancer. Study-level information: Across blood samples, T cells had a median count of about 140,000.

This CDR3 comprises 15 residues. J was trimmed by 9 bases and V by 2 bases; bases with no gene match: 5. Germline CDR1 and CDR2: SGDLS and YYNGEE. The time point denotes: pretreatment peripheral blood. Patients had urothelial carcinoma that was locally advanced or metastatic. Generated by immunoSEQ multiplex PCR, the TCRdb table keeps only in-frame clones and is missing some. The data hold some 56,000 clones, with more than 80% observed a single time. This sequence joins TRBV9 and TRBJ2-1; 13 bases are shared with TRBD2. Source: PBMCs, taken around atezolizumab (anti-PD-L1) treatment. This sequence was found in a man aged 50-60 years with urothelial cancer. Written as DNA, the CDR3 is TGTGCCAGCAGCGTCGGACTAGCGGGAGCCGTTGAGCAGTTCTTC. This encodes CASSVGLAGAVEQFF.